These 22 T cell receptor beta chains were sequenced from one sample in a study of T cell responses to AZD1222 COVID-19 vaccine (dated by TCRdb to the early 2020s). Library creation used the immunoSEQ multiplex PCR assay. As stored in TCRdb, this immuneACCESS dataset retains in-frame rearrangements with V and J assigned. A fraction of the clones does not appear; measured against another copy, unresolved V genes explain less than half of the discrepancy, and the remainder lacks a known reason. The sample table holds approximately 90,000 clones, of which more than 90% were seen once. The ten biggest clones cover about 12% of the sample. This specimen's time point label, interpreted: baseline before first vaccination. The starting material was peripheral blood, obtained on day 0 of AZD1222 vaccination. These receptors came from an adult in good health.

The V and J genes are TRBV7-9 and TRBJ1-2; D unresolved. V was clipped by 1 base and J by 10 bases, with 7 bases between them. This CDR3 has 11 amino acids. Germline V gene lookup returns CDR1 SEHNR and CDR2 FQNEAQ (reference sequence). The CDR3 sequence is CASSLEADYTF. In DNA form, the CDR3 reads TGTGCCAGCAGCTTAGAGGCGGACTACACCTTC. Complete variable domain (other parts from reference TRBV7-9 and TRBJ1-2): DTGVSQNPRHKITKRGQNVTFRCDPISEHNRLYWYRQTLGQGPEFLTYFQNEAQLEKSRLLSDRFSAERPKGSFSTLEIQRTEQGDSAMYLCASSLEADYTFGSGTRLTVV.

The chain combines TRBV9 with TRBJ2-7; 7 bases align to TRBD1. Trimming at V came to 0 bases and at J to 2 bases, leaving 5 bases not matched to a gene. In germline, CDR1 is SGDLS, CDR2 YYNGEE. This CDR3 is 15 amino acids long. CDR3 residues: CASSVAQGPAYEQYF. The CDR3 coding sequence is TGTGCCAGCAGCGTAGCACAGGGGCCCGCCTACGAGCAGTACTTC.

This sequence joins TRBV28 and TRBJ1-6; 9 positions agree with TRBD1. The germline gives CDR1 MDHEN, CDR2 SYDVKM. The length of the CDR3 is 13 residues. J was trimmed by 10 bases and V by 5 bases; bases with no gene match: 3. Written as DNA, the CDR3 is TGTGCCAGCAGTATACAGGGGGCCTCACCCCTCCACTTT. Translated, it gives CASSIQGASPLHF.

The chain carries TRBV10-3 and TRBJ1-5; 10 bases are shared with TRBD1. The length of the CDR3 is 16 residues. The trim removed 4 bases at V and 2 bases at J, leaving 5 bases unmatched. CDR1 is ENHRY and CDR2 is SYGVKD in the germline V gene. The CDR3 spells CAISVTGGRGNQPQHF. The CDR3 nucleotides are TGTGCCATCAGTGTGACAGGGGGCCGGGGCAATCAGCCCCAGCATTTT.

The rearrangement links TRBV10-3 to TRBJ2-1; no clear D gene. This CDR3 has 14 residues. Germline V CDR1 and CDR2: ENHRY, SYGVKD. Between the trimmed V and J ends, which lost 8 bases and 2 bases, there was a span of 13 bases. The DNA for the CDR3 is TGTGCCATCTCGAGTGGCAGCACCTACAATGAGCAGTTCTTC. Encoded protein: CAISSGSTYNEQFF.

The chain uses TRBV18 and TRBJ1-6, with D possibly TRBD1 on 6 matching bases. V shed 3 bases and J shed 8 bases, with 14 bases lying between them. The CDR3 loop spans 15 amino acids. Germline values: CDR1 KGHSH, CDR2 LQKENI. CDR3 in amino acids: CASSPTQGSDSPLHF. The CDR3 DNA sequence: TGTGCCAGCTCACCCACACAGGGAAGTGATTCACCCCTCCACTTT. The whole variable domain, remainder taken from reference TRBV18 and TRBJ1-6, is NAGVMQNPRHLVRRRGQEARLRCSPMKGHSHVYWYRQLPEEGLKFMVYLQKENIIDESGMPKERFSAEFPKEGPSILRIQQVVRGDSAAYFCASSPTQGSDSPLHFGNGTRLTVT.

Note on this clone: One junction end disagrees with the germline gene, perhaps due to a read error. The chain has TRBV18 and TRBJ1-4; D call uncertain. This CDR3 region has 16 residues. In germline, CDR1 is KGHSH, CDR2 LQKENI. In nucleotides, the CDR3 is TGTGCCAGCTCCCCACGCCAGTCGACATGGGCTGAAAAACTGTTTTTT. Residues: CASSPRQSTWAEKLFF.

The DNA of the CDR3 is TGTGCCAGCAGCCCGAGACAGGGGGCGGGCTCCATCGAGCAGTACTTC. Amino acids: CASSPRQGAGSIEQYF. The chain recombines TRBV9 with TRBJ2-7; TRBD1 agrees at 10 bases. Germline CDR1 reads SGDLS; CDR2 reads YYNGEE. This CDR3 contains 16 residues. The V gene end was trimmed by 4 bases and the J gene end by 6 bases; junction bases not matched to a gene: 13. Based on the CDR3 plus reference TRBV9 and TRBJ2-7, the full variable domain is DSGVTQTPKHLITATGQRVTLRCSPRSGDLSVYWYQQSLDQGLQFLIQYYNGEERAKGNILERFSAQQFPDLHSELNLSSLELGDSALYFCASSPRQGAGSIEQYFGPGTRLTVT.

The CDR3 DNA reads as TGTGCCAGCAGCTTACCCGCTCCTCGATCCACCGGGGAGCTGTTTTTT. Its protein is CASSLPAPRSTGELFF. The chain links TRBV7-2 to TRBJ2-2; D not certain. CDR3 size: 16 residues. CDR1 is SGHTA, CDR2 FQGNSA, per germline. V lost 2 bases to trimming and J lost 4 bases, with 14 bases between them.

The chain combines TRBV4-2 with TRBJ2-7; no clear D. Trimming took 4 bases from V and 3 from J, leaving 19 bases between them. The CDR3 runs 16 residues. Germline CDR1 LGHNA, CDR2 YNFKEQ. CDR3 DNA: TGTGCCAGCAGCCCCTCGACGGGCCAAGGTTACTACGAGCAGTACTTC. Its translation: CASSPSTGQGYYEQYF.

This chain connects TRBV9 to TRBJ2-3; D call uncertain. The CDR3 is made up of 14 amino acids. Germline V CDR1 and CDR2: SGDLS, YYNGEE. Trimming removed 5 bases from V and 0 bases from J, with 10 bases in between. DNA of the CDR3: TGTGCCAGCAGGCCCGCCTCCAGCACAGATACGCAGTATTTT. This translates into CASRPASSTDTQYF.

To note about this clone: The junction differs from germline at one of its ends, possibly a read error. V is TRBV7-7 and J is TRBJ2-2; D is unclear. CDR1 is SSHAT, CDR2 FNYEAQ, per germline (reference sequence). This CDR3 is 13 amino acids long. CDR3 in DNA: TGTGCTAGCAGCCCGGATCATGGCGGGGAGCTGTTTTTT. Its translation: CASSPDHGGELFF.

The gene calls are TRBV3-1 (or the pseudogene TRBV3-2) and TRBJ2-7; the D call may be TRBD1 or TRBD2 (5 bases each). Germline assignment: CDR1 LGHDT and CDR2 YNNKEL (reference sequence). This CDR3 comprises 13 residues. The V and J ends lost 4 bases and 3 bases respectively, with 10 bases between them. CDR3 bases: TGTGCCAGCAGCCGGGACGGGTACTACGAGCAGTACTTC. Amino acids: CASSRDGYYEQYF.

This chain links TRBV18 with TRBJ2-3; tentatively, D is TRBD1 (5 bases). V lost 4 bases and J 4 bases, leaving 21 bases between the germline ends. This CDR3 spans 17 amino acids. CDR1 is KGHSH and CDR2 is LQKENI in the germline V gene. The DNA for the CDR3 is TGTGCCAGCTCACTTCGACAGTTAACCCAACCCCCAGATACGCAGTATTTT. Amino acids: CASSLRQLTQPPDTQYF.

This chain uses TRBV9 with TRBJ2-7; the match to TRBD2 covers 9 bases. Germline V gene data show CDR1 as SGDLS and CDR2 as YYNGEE. V shed 5 bases, J shed 4 bases, and the junction held 7 bases outside the gene matches. The CDR3 has 14 residues. For the CDR3, the DNA is TGTGCCAGCAGTGTCGGGACTAGCCCATACGAGCAGTACTTC. Its protein is CASSVGTSPYEQYF.

The chain has TRBV5-1 and TRBJ2-3, with 14 bases identical to TRBD2. This CDR3 is 18 amino acids long. Germline loops: CDR1 SGHRS, CDR2 YFSETQ. Losses at the gene ends were 0 bases for V and 4 bases for J; bases not matched to a gene: 7. The CDR3 loop is CASSLEPGTSGSPDTQYF. In DNA, the CDR3 is TGCGCCAGCAGCTTGGAGCCCGGGACTAGCGGGAGCCCAGATACGCAGTATTTT.

The rearrangement joins TRBV7-3 to TRBJ2-5, with 10 bases lining up with TRBD2. This CDR3 spans 15 amino acids. V was clipped by 5 bases and J by 0 bases; unmatched bases: 3. The germline CDR1 and CDR2 sequences are SGHTA and FQGTGA. The CDR3 is CASSKGTSDQETQYF. DNA of the CDR3: TGTGCCAGCAGCAAAGGGACTAGCGACCAAGAGACCCAGTACTTC. Using reference TRBV7-3 and TRBJ2-5 for the parts outside the CDR3, the full variable domain is GAGVSQTPSNKVTEKGKYVELRCDPISGHTALYWYRQSLGQGPEFLIYFQGTGAADDSGLPNDRFFAVRPEGSVSTLKIQRTERGDSAVYLCASSKGTSDQETQYFGPGTRLLVL.

The chain combines TRBV6-5 with TRBJ1-6, with D unresolved. Germline loops: CDR1 MNHEY, CDR2 SVGAGI. The V end was cut by 4 bases, the J end by 10 bases, with 14 bases between. The CDR3 extends over 14 amino acids. The CDR3, as DNA: TGTGCCAGCAGTTCCCGCGGCGGCGCATCACCCCTCCACTTT. This codes for CASSSRGGASPLHF.

This chain joins TRBV12-3 or TRBV12-4 and TRBJ2-1; D gene unclear. Trimming shortened V by 1 base and J by 4 bases, and 5 bases separated the two germline ends. The CDR3 is 13 residues long. The CDR3 reads CASSLDKYNEQFF. The CDR3, as DNA: TGTGCCAGCAGTTTAGACAAGTACAATGAGCAGTTCTTC.

The chain is built from TRBV19 and TRBJ2-2; D remains unclear. The germline V gene has CDR1 LNHDA and CDR2 SQIVND (reference sequence). V was pared by 1 base and J by 5 bases, with 5 bases between. The length of the CDR3 is 13 residues. CDR3 residues: CASSIVGTGELFF. The CDR3 DNA follows: TGTGCCAGTAGTATAGTTGGGACCGGGGAGCTGTTTTTT.

This chain connects TRBV2 to TRBJ2-7; D is ambiguous. The ends were cut back, 3 bases at V and 6 bases at J, with 18 bases in the middle. Per the germline V gene, CDR1 is SNHLY and CDR2 is FYNNEI. The CDR3 runs 15 residues. The CDR3 DNA sequence: TGTGCCAGCAGTGATTTAGGGCGGAGTCCCGCCGAGCAGTACTTC. It codes for CASSDLGRSPAEQYF.

V and J are TRBV4-1 and TRBJ1-3; 7 bases fit TRBD1. The V and J ends lost 1 base and 2 bases, in that order; junction bases with no gene match: 8. The germline V gene encodes CDR1 MGHRA and CDR2 YSYEKL. The CDR3 totals 17 residues. DNA of the CDR3: TGCGCCAGCAGCCAAGTAGTTGGGCAGGGGGCTGGAAACACCATATATTTT. Amino acid sequence: CASSQVVGQGAGNTIYF.